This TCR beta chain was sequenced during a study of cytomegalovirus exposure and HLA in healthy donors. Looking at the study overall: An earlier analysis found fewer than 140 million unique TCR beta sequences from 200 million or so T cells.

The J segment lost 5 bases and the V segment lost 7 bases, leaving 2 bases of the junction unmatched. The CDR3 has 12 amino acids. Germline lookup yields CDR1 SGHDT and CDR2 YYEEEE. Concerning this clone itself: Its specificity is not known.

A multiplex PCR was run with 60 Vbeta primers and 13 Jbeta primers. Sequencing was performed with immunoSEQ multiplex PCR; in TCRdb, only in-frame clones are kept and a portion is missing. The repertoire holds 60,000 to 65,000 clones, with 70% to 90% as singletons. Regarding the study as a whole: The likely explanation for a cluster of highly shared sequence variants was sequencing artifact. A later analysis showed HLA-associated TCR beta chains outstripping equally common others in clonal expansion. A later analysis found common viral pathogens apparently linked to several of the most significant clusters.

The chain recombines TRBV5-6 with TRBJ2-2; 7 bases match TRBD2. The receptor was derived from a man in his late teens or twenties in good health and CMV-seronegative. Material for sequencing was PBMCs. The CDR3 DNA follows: TGTGCCAGCGGGGGGGAGACCGGGGAGCTGTTTTTT. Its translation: CASGGETGELFF.